These 13 T cell receptor beta chains were sequenced from one sample in a study of T-cell memory formation after mild COVID-19. TCRdb passed the 5' RACE reads through MiXCR, listing each CDR3 protein once. The table includes 400,000 to 450,000 distinct CDR3 sequences, roughly 18% detected once. Input material: PBMCs or a T cell subset sorted from them (not recorded which). Receptors were obtained from a man younger than 30 who had mild COVID-19 (a few samples of this study predate the infection). Cell type and time point are not known.

This clonotype was detected a few times. The V and J genes are TRBV2 and TRBJ2-2; no firm D call. V was clipped by 6 bases and J by 1 base, with 12 bases between them. The CDR3 has 15 residues. The germline gives CDR1 SNHLY, CDR2 FYNNEI. The CDR3 nucleotides read TGTGCCAGCAGCCAAACGTTGAGGAACACCGGGGAGCTGTTTTTT. Its translation is CASSQTLRNTGELFF.

This chain uses TRBV5-1 with TRBJ2-2; no definite D call. This CDR3 has 11 residues. Deletions cut 5 bases from V and 5 bases from J, with 4 bases between. In germline, CDR1 is SGHRS, CDR2 YFSETQ. The CDR3 DNA reads TGCGCCAGCAGGTGGACCGGGGAGCTGTTTTTT. Translation gives CASRWTGELFF.

CDR3 DNA: TGCGCCAGCAGCCGACAGACTAGCGGGGGAGACACCGGGGAGCTGTTTTTT. It yields the protein CASSRQTSGGDTGELFF. The chain links TRBV5-1 to TRBJ2-2, with TRBD2 identical over 12 bases. There are 17 residues in the CDR3. The V gene end was trimmed by 4 bases and the J gene end by 3 bases; junction bases not matched to a gene: 7. Germline values: CDR1 SGHRS, CDR2 YFSETQ. Using reference TRBV5-1 and TRBJ2-2 for the parts outside the CDR3, the full variable domain is KAGVTQTPRYLIKTRGQQVTLSCSPISGHRSVSWYQQTPGQGLQFLFEYFSETQRNKGNFPGRFSGRQFSNSRSEMNVSTLELGDSALYLCASSRQTSGGDTGELFFGEGSRLTVL.

The chain is built from TRBV4-3 and TRBJ2-2, with D possibly being TRBD2 (6 bases). Trimming pared 1 base from V and 3 bases from J, leaving 18 bases between. This CDR3 comprises 18 residues. Germline loops: CDR1 LGHNA, CDR2 YSLEER. For the CDR3, the DNA is TGCGCCAGCAGCCAAGCGCTAGCGCGGGGCTTGGACACCGGGGAGCTGTTTTTT. Translated, it gives CASSQALARGLDTGELFF.

In its sample, this clonotype was seen a few times. CDR3 protein: CASSLEGPRGSYEQYV. CDR3 nucleotide sequence: TGCGCCAGCAGCTTGGAGGGACCCAGGGGATCCTACGAGCAGTACGTC. This chain links TRBV5-1 with TRBJ2-7; TRBD1 is a possible D gene (6 bases). Trimming stripped 0 bases from V and 1 base from J, with 14 bases between. This CDR3 contains 16 residues. Germline assignment: CDR1 SGHRS and CDR2 YFSETQ.

This clonotype was seen a single time. This rearrangement joins TRBV5-1 to TRBJ1-1; TRBD1 matches 7 bases. The CDR3 spans 14 residues. Germline V gene lookup returns CDR1 SGHRS and CDR2 YFSETQ. Trimming at V came to 4 bases and at J to 3 bases, leaving 6 bases not matched to a gene. The CDR3 reads CASSPGTAHTEAFF. The CDR3 bases are TGCGCCAGCAGCCCCGGGACAGCCCACACTGAAGCTTTCTTT.

This clonotype was seen a few times. The chain combines TRBV4-3 with TRBJ2-3, with D perhaps matching TRBD1 (5 bases). The germline CDR1 and CDR2 sequences are LGHNA and YSLEER. V was clipped by 1 base and J by 1 base, with 12 bases between them. CDR3 size: 16 residues. The CDR3 loop is CASSQGGAVGTDTQYF. CDR3 coding DNA: TGCGCCAGCAGCCAAGGTGGGGCCGTGGGCACAGATACGCAGTATTTT.

This clonotype was detected only a few times. This chain uses TRBV12-3 or TRBV12-4 with TRBJ2-3; 7 bases agree with TRBD2. The CDR3 consists of 14 residues. V gave up 4 bases and J gave up 10 bases; unmatched junction bases: 11. CDR3 coding DNA: TGTGCCAGCAGTTGGGGGACTACATCCTCGGCGCAGTATTTT. Protein product: CASSWGTTSSAQYF.

The chain is built from TRBV28 and TRBJ1-6; 11 bases are a match to TRBD1. Germline CDR1 and CDR2: MDHEN and SYDVKM. V was clipped by 4 bases and J by 7 bases; unmatched bases: 9. The CDR3 is 17 residues long. The CDR3 is CASSSSGTGGINSPLHF. CDR3 DNA: TGTGCCAGCAGTTCCTCCGGGACAGGGGGAATAAATTCACCCCTCCACTTT.

The rearrangement links TRBV12-3 or TRBV12-4 to TRBJ2-5; TRBD2 is a possible D gene (5 bases). Trimming removed 6 bases at V and 2 bases at J, with 16 bases between. The CDR3 totals 15 residues. DNA for the CDR3: TGTGCCAGCAGCAGCCCGACGGACTTACAAGAGACCCAGTACTTC. Residues: CASSSPTDLQETQYF.

In regard to this clonotype: A much larger clone is a single base away; this may be a read error. The chain has TRBV7-2 and TRBJ1-5; D uncertain. Germline CDR1 and CDR2: SGHTA and FQGNSA. The V end lost 1 base, the J end lost 6 bases, and 4 bases lay between the germline ends. This CDR3 comprises 12 residues. The CDR3 region is CASSLEAQPQHF. DNA for the CDR3: TGTGCCAGCAGCTTAGAGGCTCAGCCCCAGCATTTT.

This clonotype has a handful of counts. J is TRBJ2-1 and V is TRBV3-1; 9 bases agree with TRBD2. Germline V gene lookup returns CDR1 LGHDT and CDR2 YNNKEL (reference sequence). This CDR3 contains 16 residues. With 4 bases clipped from V and 9 bases from J, the junction kept 13 bases outside the gene matches. This CDR3 is CASSPPVSGGMREQFF. As DNA, the CDR3 is TGTGCCAGCAGCCCCCCTGTCAGCGGGGGGATGCGTGAGCAGTTCTTC.

The genes are TRBV7-9 and TRBJ2-4; tentative D call: TRBD1 (8 bases). V shed 5 bases and J shed 5 bases, with 16 bases lying between them. The germline gives CDR1 SEHNR, CDR2 FQNEAQ (reference sequence). CDR3 length: 15 amino acids. The CDR3 DNA follows: TGTGCCAGCAGCCCCCGGACAGGGAGGGAAAACATTCAGTACTTC. It translates to CASSPRTGRENIQYF. The entire variable domain, with the rest obtained from reference TRBV7-9 and TRBJ2-4, is as follows: DTGVSQNPRHKITKRGQNVTFRCDPISEHNRLYWYRQTLGQGPEFLTYFQNEAQLEKSRLLSDRFSAERPKGSFSTLEIQRTEQGDSAMYLCASSPRTGRENIQYFGAGTRLSVL.